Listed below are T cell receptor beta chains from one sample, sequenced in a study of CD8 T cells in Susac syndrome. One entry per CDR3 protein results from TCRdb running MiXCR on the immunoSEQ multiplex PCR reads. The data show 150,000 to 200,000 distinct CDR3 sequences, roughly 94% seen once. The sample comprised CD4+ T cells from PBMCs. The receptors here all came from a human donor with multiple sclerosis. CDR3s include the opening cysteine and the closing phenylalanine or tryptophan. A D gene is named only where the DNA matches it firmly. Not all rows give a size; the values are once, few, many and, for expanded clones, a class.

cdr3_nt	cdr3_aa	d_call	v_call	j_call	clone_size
TGTGCCAGCAGCCAAGATTCGGCCGCAAACACCATATATTTT	CASSQDSAANTIYF	NA	TRBV3-1	TRBJ1-3	NA
TGTGCCTGGAGTAGGTCCGGGGAGACCCAGTACTTC	CAWSRSGETQYF	NA	TRBV30	TRBJ2-5	once
TGTGCCAGCAGAACAGGGACTAGCTTAACGGGCAACATTCAGTACTTC	CASRTGTSLTGNIQYF	TRBD2	TRBV6-1	TRBJ2-4	NA
TGCAGCGTAAAAGGACTAGCGGAGACCCAGTACTTC	CSVKGLAETQYF	TRBD2	TRBV29-1	TRBJ2-5	NA
TGTGCCAGCAGTGAACATCTCGGTGGGCAGTTCTTC	CASSEHLGGQFF	NA	TRBV2	TRBJ2-1	NA
TGTGCCAGCAGACGCCCGACAGGGAACGAAAAACTGTTTTTT	CASRRPTGNEKLFF	TRBD1	TRBV27	TRBJ1-4	NA
TGTGCCAGCTATGCGGGAGGAACCGGGGAGCTGTTTTTT	CASYAGGTGELFF	TRBD2	TRBV6-2/TRBV6-3	TRBJ2-2	NA
TGCGCCAGCAGCTTAAACGGAGGCAATGAAAAACTGTTTTTT	CASSLNGGNEKLFF	NA	TRBV4-3	TRBJ1-4	NA
TGCGCCAGCAGCCAGTATGCGGGCTACGACGAGCAGTACTTC	CASSQYAGYDEQYF	NA	TRBV5-1	TRBJ2-7	once
TGTGCCAGCAGGAGGGGGACTAGCGGGAGGCTCAGCACAGATACGCAGTATTTT	CASRRGTSGRLSTDTQYF	TRBD2	TRBV2	TRBJ2-3	NA
TGCAGCGGAAGGACAGACGGGTATGGCTACACCTTC	CSGRTDGYGYTF	NA	TRBV29-1	TRBJ1-2	NA
TGCGCCAGCAGCCAAGTACCGCAGGGCCATAACTATGGCTACACCTTC	CASSQVPQGHNYGYTF	NA	TRBV4-3	TRBJ1-2	NA
TGTGCCAGCAGCCATGACAGCTCTGGAAACACCATATATTTT	CASSHDSSGNTIYF	NA	TRBV3-1	TRBJ1-3	NA
TGCAGCGTTGACCTCGGCCTTGATACGCAGTATTTT	CSVDLGLDTQYF	NA	TRBV29-1	TRBJ2-3	NA
TGTGCCAGCACCATAGGAGGGACAGCTTCCTACGAGCAGTACTTC	CASTIGGTASYEQYF	NA	TRBV28	TRBJ2-7	NA
TGTGCCAGCAGCCAATCCGAAAACTCCTACGAGCAGTACTTC	CASSQSENSYEQYF	NA	TRBV4-2	TRBJ2-7	NA
TGCAGTGCCGGGAACTCCTACTCTGGTGAGCAGTTCTTC	CSAGNSYSGEQFF	NA	TRBV20-1	TRBJ2-1	NA
TGTGCCTGGAAAGGGGTGGGGACCGCCTATGGCTACACCTTC	CAWKGVGTAYGYTF	NA	TRBV30	TRBJ1-2	NA
TGTGCCTGGAGTGCGTCGAGTAGCGGGGTCACCGGGGAGCTGTTTTTT	CAWSASSSGVTGELFF	TRBD2	TRBV30	TRBJ2-2	NA
TGTGCCAGCAGTTTCCAGGGCCGCACAGATACGCAGTATTTT	CASSFQGRTDTQYF	NA	TRBV6-5	TRBJ2-3	NA
TGTGCCAGCAGCTCCGGGGGCAGCTACTACGAGCAGTACTTC	CASSSGGSYYEQYF	NA	TRBV5-4	TRBJ2-7	NA
TGTGCCACCAGCAGGTACGATACTGAAGCTTTCTTT	CATSRYDTEAFF	NA	TRBV15	TRBJ1-1	once
TGTGCCAGCAGCCAAGGGGACAGGGGGGAAAAACTGTTTTTT	CASSQGDRGEKLFF	TRBD1	TRBV4-2	TRBJ1-4	NA
TGCAGCGTTGTATGGCTGCTCGGACAGTCCACCGGGGAGCTGTTTTTT	CSVVWLLGQSTGELFF	NA	TRBV29-1	TRBJ2-2	NA
TGTGCCAGAGGTATACGAGCGGGAGGGCCTGGAGAGACCCAGTACTTC	CARGIRAGGPGETQYF	TRBD2	TRBV19	TRBJ2-5	NA
TGTGCCAGCAGCCAAGGGGACACCGGCTATGGCTACACCTTC	CASSQGDTGYGYTF	NA	TRBV14	TRBJ1-2	NA
TGTGCCTCGTCGGGGGCCTCTCAAGAGACCCAGTACTTC	CASSGASQETQYF	NA	TRBV30	TRBJ2-5	NA
TGCGCCAGCAGCCAACCGGGACTAGCGGGAGCGGAAAATGAGCAGTTCTTC	CASSQPGLAGAENEQFF	TRBD2	TRBV4-1	TRBJ2-1	NA
TGTGCCAGCAGTCGCGGCGACAGTAACACTGAAGCTTTCTTT	CASSRGDSNTEAFF	NA	TRBV6-5	TRBJ1-1	NA
TGCAGTGCCCCACCCCCCGGGACAGGGGGGCCTGAAGCTTTCTTT	CSAPPPGTGGPEAFF	TRBD1	TRBV20-1	TRBJ1-1	NA
TGTGCCAGCAGCTTAGGTGGCAGAATCCCCTACGAGCAGTACTTC	CASSLGGRIPYEQYF	NA	TRBV7-9	TRBJ2-7	NA
TGTGCCAGCAGAAGAGGACGTAACCAAGAGACCCAGTACTTC	CASRRGRNQETQYF	NA	TRBV27	TRBJ2-5	NA
TGCGCCAGCAGCTGGGCCCCGGGGACAGATACGCAGTATTTT	CASSWAPGTDTQYF	NA	TRBV5-1	TRBJ2-3	NA
TGTGCCGGCAGCCAGGGGAGAGTTGACTCGGGGGGGCTGTTTTTT	CAGSQGRVDSGGLFF	NA	TRBV4-2	TRBJ2-2	once
TGTGCCAGCAGCTTTGACAGAGACTATGGCTACACCTTC	CASSFDRDYGYTF	NA	TRBV14	TRBJ1-2	NA
TGTGCCAGCAGTTTATCGAGAGGGGAGAGGTACGAGCAGTACTTC	CASSLSRGERYEQYF	NA	TRBV27	TRBJ2-7	NA
TGTGCCAGCAGTTACCTCTCGACAGGGGAAGAGACCCAGTACTTC	CASSYLSTGEETQYF	TRBD1	TRBV6-5	TRBJ2-5	NA
TGCGCCAGCAGCCAAGTGTTGGACGGACCCCAGCATTTT	CASSQVLDGPQHF	NA	TRBV4-3	TRBJ1-5	NA
TGTGCCAGCAGCTTCCCGCCCCAGTCAGATACGCAGTATTTT	CASSFPPQSDTQYF	NA	TRBV28	TRBJ2-3	NA
TGTGCCAGCAGCTTGGAACCGACAGGGGGTAATGAAAAACTGTTTTTT	CASSLEPTGGNEKLFF	TRBD1	TRBV5-6	TRBJ1-4	NA
TGTGCCTGGTCCCCGGGACAGGGTAATCAGCCCCAGCATTTT	CAWSPGQGNQPQHF	TRBD1	TRBV30	TRBJ1-5	NA
TGCAGTGCTAGAGATCCGGGACAGGGGGGCACTGAAGCTTTCTTT	CSARDPGQGGTEAFF	TRBD1	TRBV20-1	TRBJ1-1	once
TGTGCCAGCAGTTACGGTAGGGCCGAGCAGTACTTC	CASSYGRAEQYF	NA	TRBV6-2/TRBV6-3	TRBJ2-7	NA
TGTGCCAGCAGCTCACCTAGCGGGAGAAGAGAAGATACGCAGTATTTT	CASSSPSGRREDTQYF	TRBD2	TRBV7-2	TRBJ2-3	NA
TGCGCCAGCAGCTTAGGGACTGCCTCCTACAATGAGCAGTTCTTC	CASSLGTASYNEQFF	NA	TRBV5-1	TRBJ2-1	once
TGCAGTGCTAGCGGGAGGGCCGGGGATGAGCAGTTCTTC	CSASGRAGDEQFF	TRBD2	TRBV20-1	TRBJ2-1	NA
TGTGCCAGCAGTTACTCGAGGACAGGGGGCCTTCTGTATGGCTACACCTTC	CASSYSRTGGLLYGYTF	TRBD1	TRBV6-5	TRBJ1-2	NA
TGTGCCAGCAGCCACCCAGGTGGAGAGACCCAGTACTTC	CASSHPGGETQYF	NA	TRBV11-2	TRBJ2-5	NA
TGTGCCTGGTCGTCGGGCGGGAGTAAGACCATTCAGTACTTC	CAWSSGGSKTIQYF	TRBD2	TRBV30	TRBJ2-4	once